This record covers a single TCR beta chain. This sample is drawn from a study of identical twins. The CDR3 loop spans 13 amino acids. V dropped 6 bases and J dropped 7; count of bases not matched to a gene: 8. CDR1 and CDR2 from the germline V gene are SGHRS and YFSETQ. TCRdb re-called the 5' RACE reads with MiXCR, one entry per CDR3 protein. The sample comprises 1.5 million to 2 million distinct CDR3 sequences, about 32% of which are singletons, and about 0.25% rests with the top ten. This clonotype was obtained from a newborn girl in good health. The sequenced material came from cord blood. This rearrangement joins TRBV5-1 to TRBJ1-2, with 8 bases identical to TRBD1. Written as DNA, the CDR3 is TGCGCCAGCAAGACAGGGGATTTAGGTGGCTACACCTTC. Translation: CASKTGDLGGYTF.